The text below deals with one T cell receptor beta chain. The data originate from a study of blood T cell repertoires in COVID-19. For the study at large: COVID-19 samples collected from the United States, Italy and Spain covered acute and convalescent phases.

The CDR3 is made up of 16 amino acids. V trimming: 1 base; J trimming: 9 bases; junction bases outside the gene matches: 10. Looked up from germline, CDR1 is SGHRS and CDR2 is YFSETQ. In the original workflow: Quantification of nucleated cells was approximated via reference gene primer amplification. Profiled with immunoSEQ multiplex PCR; TCRdb holds only in-frame clones, not every one. V and J calls and clone size come straight from that table; D and trimming were deduced from the DNA. The sample shows approximately 70,000 clones, 80% of them seen only once. The chain has TRBV5-1 and TRBJ2-1, with TRBD1 identical over 10 bases. The specimen was peripheral blood. The clonotype comes from a man between 70 and 80 years old who had recovered from COVID-19. This CDR3 is CASSLNGGTGDSEQFF. CDR3 nucleotides: TGCGCCAGCAGCTTGAATGGCGGGACAGGGGACAGTGAGCAGTTCTTC. The full variable domain, in which reference TRBV5-1 and TRBJ2-1 provide the parts outside the CDR3, is KAGVTQTPRYLIKTRGQQVTLSCSPISGHRSVSWYQQTPGQGLQFLFEYFSETQRNKGNFPGRFSGRQFSNSRSEMNVSTLELGDSALYLCASSLNGGTGDSEQFFGPGTRLTVL.